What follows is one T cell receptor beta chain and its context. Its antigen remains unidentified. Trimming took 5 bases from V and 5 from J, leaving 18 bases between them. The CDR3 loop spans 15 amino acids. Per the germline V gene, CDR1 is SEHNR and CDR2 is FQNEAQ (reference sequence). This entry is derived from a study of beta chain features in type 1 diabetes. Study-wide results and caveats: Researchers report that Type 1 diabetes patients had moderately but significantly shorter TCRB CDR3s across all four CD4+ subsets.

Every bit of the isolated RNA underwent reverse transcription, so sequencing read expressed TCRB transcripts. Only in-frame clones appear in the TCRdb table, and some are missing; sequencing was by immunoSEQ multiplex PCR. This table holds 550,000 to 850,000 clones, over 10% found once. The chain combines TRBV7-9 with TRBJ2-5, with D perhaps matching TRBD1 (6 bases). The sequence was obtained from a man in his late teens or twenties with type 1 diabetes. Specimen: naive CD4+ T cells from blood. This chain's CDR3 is CASSRSHRVGETQYF. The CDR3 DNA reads TGTGCCAGCAGCCGTTCCCACAGGGTAGGGGAGACCCAGTACTTC.